This T cell receptor beta chain was profiled in a study of cytomegalovirus exposure and HLA in healthy donors. Overall study findings and caveats: Most sequenced TCRs were rare (though some public TCRs occurred in many donors). Associated with cytomegalovirus, according to the listing, were around 160 TCR beta chains.

TCRdb's copy holds only in-frame clones and misses some; the assay was immunoSEQ multiplex PCR. The data show around 180,000 clones, roughly 84% seen once. On this clone: Its antigen is not known.

CDR1 and CDR2 (germline): SGHTA, FQGTGA. Losses at the gene ends were 5 bases for V and 0 bases for J; bases not matched to a gene: 12. The CDR3 has 19 amino acids. V and J are TRBV7-3 and TRBJ2-2; 10 bases agree with TRBD2. This TCR came from a man between 18 and 35 years old in good health and CMV-seropositive. Material for sequencing was PBMCs. CDR3 coding DNA: TGTGCCAGCAGCCCAAAACCTCTAGCGGGAGCGGCGAACACCGGGGAGCTGTTTTTT. It specifies CASSPKPLAGAANTGELFF. The variable domain in full, completed from reference TRBV7-3 and TRBJ2-2, reads GAGVSQTPSNKVTEKGKYVELRCDPISGHTALYWYRQSLGQGPEFLIYFQGTGAADDSGLPNDRFFAVRPEGSVSTLKIQRTERGDSAVYLCASSPKPLAGAANTGELFFGEGSRLTVL.